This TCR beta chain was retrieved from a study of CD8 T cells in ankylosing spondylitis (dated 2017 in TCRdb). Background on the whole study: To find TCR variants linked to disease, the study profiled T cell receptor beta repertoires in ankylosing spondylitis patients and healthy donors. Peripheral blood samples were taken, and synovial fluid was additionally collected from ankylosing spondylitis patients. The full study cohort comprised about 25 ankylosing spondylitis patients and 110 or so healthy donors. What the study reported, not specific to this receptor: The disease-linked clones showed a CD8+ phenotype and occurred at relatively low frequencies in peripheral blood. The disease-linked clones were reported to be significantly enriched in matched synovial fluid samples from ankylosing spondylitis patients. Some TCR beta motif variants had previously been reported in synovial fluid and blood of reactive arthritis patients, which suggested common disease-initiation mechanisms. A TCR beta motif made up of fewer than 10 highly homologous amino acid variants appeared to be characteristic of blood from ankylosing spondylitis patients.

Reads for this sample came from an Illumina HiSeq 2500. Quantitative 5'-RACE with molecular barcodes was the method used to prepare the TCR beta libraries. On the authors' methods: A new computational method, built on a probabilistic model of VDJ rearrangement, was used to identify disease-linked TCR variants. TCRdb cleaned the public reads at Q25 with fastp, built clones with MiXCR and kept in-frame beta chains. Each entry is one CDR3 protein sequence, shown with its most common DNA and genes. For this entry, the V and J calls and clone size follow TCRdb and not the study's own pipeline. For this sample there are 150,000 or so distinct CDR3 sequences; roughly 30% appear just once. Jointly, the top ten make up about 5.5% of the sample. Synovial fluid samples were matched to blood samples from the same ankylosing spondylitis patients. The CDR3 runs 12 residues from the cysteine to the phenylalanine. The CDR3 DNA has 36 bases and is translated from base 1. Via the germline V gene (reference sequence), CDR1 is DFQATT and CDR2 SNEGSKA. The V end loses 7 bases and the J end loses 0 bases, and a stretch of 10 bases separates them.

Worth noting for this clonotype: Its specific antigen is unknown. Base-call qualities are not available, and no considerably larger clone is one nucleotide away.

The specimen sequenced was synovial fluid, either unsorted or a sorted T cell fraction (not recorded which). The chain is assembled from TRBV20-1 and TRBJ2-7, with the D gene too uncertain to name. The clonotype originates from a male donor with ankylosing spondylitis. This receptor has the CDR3 CSVRPNSYEQYF. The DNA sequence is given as TGCAGTGTGAGGCCAAACTCCTACGAGCAGTACTTC.